This T cell receptor (beta chain) stems from a study of T cells in Graves' hyperthyroidism and ophthalmopathy. Whole-study results and caveats: Most clonotypes expanded in the thyroid (above 0.001) were also present in blood.

Template material for amplifying TCR beta CDR3 regions consisted of RNA transcripts. Researchers ran a first-round RT-PCR on the TCR CDR3 using the HTBI primer set. TCRdb analysed the multiplex PCR reads with MiXCR anew, one entry per CDR3 protein. The sample includes almost 600,000 distinct CDR3 sequences, roughly 14% of them seen just once. This clonotype came up many times. The antigen is not known. What was sequenced was blood. The sequence was collected from a woman aged 30 to 39 with Graves' hyperthyroidism that later progressed to Graves' ophthalmopathy.

The CDR3 region is CSARDYVTITPLNTEAFF. The CDR3, as DNA: TGCAGTGCTAGAGATTACGTGACTATCACTCCCTTGAACACTGAAGCTTTCTTT. The chain has TRBV20-1 and TRBJ1-1; the D is unclear. The CDR3 is 18 residues long. V was cut by 0 bases and J by 0 bases, with 20 bases left in between. The germline V gene encodes CDR1 DFQATT and CDR2 SNEGSKA (reference sequence).